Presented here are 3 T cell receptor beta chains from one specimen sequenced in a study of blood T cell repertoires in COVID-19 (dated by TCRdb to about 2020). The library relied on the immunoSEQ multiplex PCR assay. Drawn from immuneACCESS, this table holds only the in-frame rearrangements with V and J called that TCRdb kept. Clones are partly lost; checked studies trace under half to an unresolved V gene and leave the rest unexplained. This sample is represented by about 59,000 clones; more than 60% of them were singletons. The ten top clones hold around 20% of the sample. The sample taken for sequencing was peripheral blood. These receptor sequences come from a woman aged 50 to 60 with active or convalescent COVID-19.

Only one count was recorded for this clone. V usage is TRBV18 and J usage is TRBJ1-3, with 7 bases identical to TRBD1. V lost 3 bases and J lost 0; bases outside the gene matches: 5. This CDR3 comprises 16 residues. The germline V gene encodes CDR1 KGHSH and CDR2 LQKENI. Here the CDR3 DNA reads TGTGCCAGCTCACCCAGGGACAGTAGCTCTGGAAACACCATATATTTT. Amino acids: CASSPRDSSSGNTIYF.

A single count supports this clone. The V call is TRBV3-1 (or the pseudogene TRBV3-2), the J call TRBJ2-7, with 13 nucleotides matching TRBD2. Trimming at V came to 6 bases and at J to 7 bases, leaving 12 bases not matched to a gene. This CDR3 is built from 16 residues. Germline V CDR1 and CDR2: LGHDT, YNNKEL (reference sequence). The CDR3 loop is CASSFIDTSGRGEQYF. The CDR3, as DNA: TGTGCCAGCAGTTTTATCGACACTAGCGGGAGGGGAGAGCAGTACTTC.

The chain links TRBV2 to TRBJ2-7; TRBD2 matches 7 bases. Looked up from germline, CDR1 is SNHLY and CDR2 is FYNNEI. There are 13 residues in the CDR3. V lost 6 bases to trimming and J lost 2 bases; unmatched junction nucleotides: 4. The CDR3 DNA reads TGTGCCAGCAGAGCCGGGACTACCTACGAGCAGTACTTC. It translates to CASRAGTTYEQYF.